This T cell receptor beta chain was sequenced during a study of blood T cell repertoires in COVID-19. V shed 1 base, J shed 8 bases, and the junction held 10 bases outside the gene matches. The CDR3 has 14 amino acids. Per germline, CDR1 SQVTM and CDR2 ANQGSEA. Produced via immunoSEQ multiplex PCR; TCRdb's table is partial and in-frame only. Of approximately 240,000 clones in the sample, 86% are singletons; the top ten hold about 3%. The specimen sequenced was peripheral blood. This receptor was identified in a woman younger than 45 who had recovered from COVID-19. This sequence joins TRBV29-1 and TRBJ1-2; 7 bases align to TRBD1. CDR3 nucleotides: TGCAGCGTTGAAGCCACTCGAGGGGGCCGGGGCTACACCTTC. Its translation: CSVEATRGGRGYTF.